The 30 T cell receptor beta chains below were found in one sample sequenced in a study of blood T cells in healthy people across ages. It was with a sample-barcoded 5' primer and a J-beta primer mix that a second PCR of roughly 6 to 11 cycles was run. Using its own MiXCR run on the 5' RACE reads, TCRdb lists one record per CDR3 protein. The sample lists 650,000 to 1,000,000 distinct CDR3 sequences; roughly 35% were seen once. Sequenced sample: blood. These receptors all come from a man in his late teens or twenties in good health.

This clonotype was recorded many times. The chain joins TRBV7-2 to TRBJ2-5; D is undetermined. Looked up from germline, CDR1 is SGHTA and CDR2 is FQGNSA. Trimming shortened V by 1 base and J by 4 bases, and 7 bases separated the two germline ends. The CDR3 runs 13 residues. The CDR3 DNA reads TGTGCCAGCAGCTTAGTCAGCTCAGAGACCCAGTACTTC. This encodes CASSLVSSETQYF. The complete variable domain, with remaining parts taken from reference TRBV7-2 and TRBJ2-5, reads GAGVSQSPSNKVTEKGKDVELRCDPISGHTALYWYRQSLGQGLEFLIYFQGNSAPDKSGLPSDRFSAERTGGSVSTLTIQRTQQEDSAVYLCASSLVSSETQYFGPGTRLLVL.

A remark on this clonotype: Mismatch with germline at one junction end may stem from a read error. The chain carries TRBV5-5 and TRBJ2-7; possibly TRBD2 for D (6 bases). This CDR3 spans 13 amino acids. Germline V gene sequence: CDR1 SGHKS, CDR2 YYEKEE (reference sequence). This chain's CDR3 is CASSYGSSDEQYF. In DNA form, the CDR3 reads TGTGCCAGCAGCTACGGGAGCTCCGACGAGCAGTACTTC.

This clonotype was seen a few times. The chain joins TRBV29-1 to TRBJ2-1, with D perhaps matching TRBD2 (5 bases). CDR3 length: 13 amino acids. Germline V gene sequence: CDR1 SQVTM, CDR2 ANQGSEA. Trimming left V 1 base short and J 9 bases short, with 13 bases between. The chain's CDR3 is CSVEGHAGLEQFF. Here the CDR3 DNA reads TGCAGCGTTGAAGGCCACGCCGGACTTGAGCAGTTCTTC.

This clonotype was detected a few times. This chain links TRBV20-1 with TRBJ2-1; the D is unclear. Germline lookup yields CDR1 DFQATT and CDR2 SNEGSKA (reference sequence). This CDR3 has 12 amino acids. The V gene lost 0 bases and the J gene lost 12 bases, with 12 bases spanning the gap. The DNA for the CDR3 is TGCAGTGCTAGAGATTGGTGGACGGTGCAGTTCTTC. Amino acid sequence: CSARDWWTVQFF.

J is TRBJ1-5 and V is TRBV4-3, with D possibly being TRBD1 (6 bases). V was pared by 5 bases and J by 1 base, with 15 bases between. Germline CDR1 reads LGHNA; CDR2 reads YSLEER. The CDR3 is made up of 16 amino acids. The CDR3 sequence is CASSGAWGTSNQPQHF. DNA for the CDR3: TGCGCCAGCAGCGGAGCCTGGGGGACAAGCAATCAGCCCCAGCATTTT.

The V call is TRBV6-2 or TRBV6-3, the J call TRBJ2-3; D perhaps matches TRBD2 (5 bases). Between the trimmed V and J ends, which lost 11 bases and 2 bases, there was a span of 17 bases. This CDR3 is built from 14 residues. Germline CDR1 is MNHEY and CDR2 is SVGEGT. The CDR3 bases are TGTGCCGGAGTCCTCGGGGATGTCACAGATACGCAGTATTTT. Its protein is CAGVLGDVTDTQYF.

The rearrangement joins TRBV12-3 or TRBV12-4 to TRBJ1-5; no clear D gene. Trimming removed 1 base from V and 14 bases from J, with 12 bases in between. The CDR3 runs 12 residues. In nucleotides, the CDR3 is TGTGCCAGCAGTTTAGGGCAGGAGTATGAGCATTTT. It codes for CASSLGQEYEHF.

To note about this clonotype: One end of the junction varies from germline; a read error may be responsible. For the CDR3, the DNA is TGTGCCAGCAGTGGGCCCTTACAAGAGACCCGGTACTTC. The encoded protein is CASSGPLQETRYF. This rearrangement joins TRBV12-3 or TRBV12-4 to TRBJ2-5; D call uncertain. The CDR3 has 13 residues.

On this clonotype: A much larger clone lies one base from this, so it may be a read error. This chain uses TRBV6-6 with TRBJ2-3; 10 bases fit TRBD1. The CDR3 extends over 16 amino acids. J lost 5 bases, V lost 2 bases, and 7 bases had no gene match. The germline CDR1 and CDR2 sequences are MNHNY and SVGAGI (reference sequence). The CDR3 reads CASSYTGTGAVDTQYF. The CDR3 region has the DNA TGTGCCAGCAGTTACACCGGGACAGGGGCAGTAGATACGCAGTATTTT.

The CDR3 sequence: CASSVKTSGGSYNEQFF. In nucleotides, the CDR3 is TGTGCCAGCAGCGTAAAAACTAGCGGGGGGTCTTACAATGAGCAGTTCTTC. The chain recombines TRBV9 with TRBJ2-1; TRBD2 aligns across 12 bases. Germline V gene sequence: CDR1 SGDLS, CDR2 YYNGEE. The CDR3 spans 17 residues. Trimming took 1 base from V and 4 from J; bases not matched to a gene: 6.

On this clonotype: A much more abundant neighbour one base away suggests this may be a read error. This chain links TRBV18 with TRBJ2-3; TRBD1 is a possible D gene (6 bases). Germline V CDR1 and CDR2: KGHSH, LQKENI. CDR3 length equals 16 residues. CDR3 coding DNA: TGTGCCGGCTCACCGGCCGGGACAAAGATCACAGATACGCAGTATTTT. Protein sequence: CAGSPAGTKITDTQYF.

In this sample, this clonotype turned up a few times. V gene TRBV6-2 or TRBV6-3 combines with J gene TRBJ2-5; D is perhaps TRBD1 (5 bases). Looked up from germline, CDR1 is MNHEY and CDR2 is SVGEGT. The CDR3 covers 13 residues. V shed 2 bases and J shed 2 bases, with 6 bases lying between them. The CDR3 spells CASSYGAQETQYF. In DNA, the CDR3 is TGTGCCAGCAGTTACGGGGCTCAAGAGACCCAGTACTTC.

The chain combines TRBV14 with TRBJ2-1; possible D gene TRBD2, 6 bases. Germline V lookup: CDR1 SGHDN, CDR2 FVKESK. The V and J ends lost 0 bases and 7 bases respectively, with 16 bases between them. The CDR3 contains 16 residues. CDR3: CASSQEPAMGGNEQFF. DNA for the CDR3: TGTGCCAGCAGCCAAGAGCCGGCGATGGGGGGTAATGAGCAGTTCTTC.

This clonotype was detected once. The gene calls are TRBV12-3 or TRBV12-4 and TRBJ1-2; D gene uncertain. The CDR3 spans 13 residues. Trimming removed 5 bases at V and 7 bases at J, with 14 bases between. The CDR3 sequence: CASSVWGFGGYTF. The CDR3 DNA sequence: TGTGCCAGCAGTGTATGGGGTTTCGGTGGCTACACCTTC.

On this clonotype itself: One end of the junction does not line up with germline, which may come from a read error. CDR3 amino acids: CASSPGRGLVDGCTF. The CDR3 nucleotides are TGTGCCAGCTCACCAGGCCGGGGTTTGGTCGATGGCTGCACCTTC. V gene TRBV18 combines with J gene TRBJ1-2, with D unclear. Germline CDR1 and CDR2: KGHSH and LQKENI. The CDR3 spans 15 residues.

With regard to this clonotype: A much larger clone lies one base from this, so it may be a read error. The chain recombines TRBV12-3 or TRBV12-4 with TRBJ2-3; possibly TRBD1 for D (5 bases). Trimming cost V 11 bases and J 0 bases, with 24 bases left between them. The CDR3 consists of 17 residues. The CDR3 DNA is TGTGCCGGCACCCCGGGTTCTCGCAGGGCCAGCACAGATACGCAGTATTTT. Its translation: CAGTPGSRRASTDTQYF.

V usage is TRBV29-1 and J usage is TRBJ2-7, with D possibly TRBD2 on 5 matching bases. Trimming cost V 4 bases and J 3 bases, with 7 bases left between them. Germline-derived CDR1 and CDR2 are SQVTM and ANQGSEA. This CDR3 is built from 11 residues. Written as DNA, the CDR3 is TGCAGCGTTGTGGGGAGCTACGAGCAGTACTTC. This codes for CSVVGSYEQYF.

This clonotype appeared a few times. The V call is TRBV12-3 or TRBV12-4, the J call TRBJ1-2, with 7 nucleotides matching TRBD1. The CDR3 extends over 16 amino acids. V was pared by 5 bases and J by 0 bases, with 9 bases of the junction left unmatched. The CDR3, as DNA: TGTGCCAGCAGTACGTGGACAGGCCAAGCTAACTATGGCTACACCTTC. This translates into CASSTWTGQANYGYTF.

This clonotype was observed at least ten times. The CDR3 loop reads CASSKDRGGNNEQFF. The CDR3 DNA reads TGTGCCAGCAGTAAGGACAGGGGAGGTAACAATGAGCAGTTCTTC. V usage is TRBV12-3 or TRBV12-4 and J usage is TRBJ2-1, with 9 positions matching TRBD1. This CDR3 spans 15 amino acids. With V trimmed by 5 bases and J by 5 bases, 7 bases remained unmatched.

V is TRBV20-1 and J is TRBJ1-1, with TRBD1 as a possible D gene (5 bases). Deletions cut 3 bases from V and 8 bases from J, with 16 bases between. CDR1 and CDR2 from the germline V gene are DFQATT and SNEGSKA (reference sequence). The length of the CDR3 is 13 residues. CDR3 nucleotides: TGCAGTGCTAGTCAGACAGAGCTGGAGGAAGCTTTCTTT. Protein product: CSASQTELEEAFF.

The rearrangement joins TRBV12-3 or TRBV12-4 to TRBJ2-5; no clear D gene. With 7 bases removed from V and 11 bases from J, the gap between germline ends came to 17 bases. This CDR3 region has 12 residues. The CDR3 sequence: CASTRTLNEQYF. CDR3 nucleotide sequence: TGTGCCAGCACCAGAACTTTGAATGAGCAGTACTTC.

This clonotype was detected only a few times. The V and J genes are TRBV20-1 and TRBJ2-1; D gene unclear. V lost 3 bases, J lost 8 bases, and 5 bases lay in between. The CDR3 is made up of 10 amino acids. CDR1 and CDR2 from the germline V gene are DFQATT and SNEGSKA (reference sequence). This chain's CDR3 is CSASDHEQFF. CDR3 nucleotides: TGCAGTGCTAGCGACCATGAGCAGTTCTTC.

The V gene is TRBV10-3, the J gene TRBJ1-1; tentatively, D is TRBD1 (6 bases). With 2 bases removed from V and 5 bases from J, the gap between germline ends came to 15 bases. Germline V gene lookup returns CDR1 ENHRY and CDR2 SYGVKD. The CDR3 length is 15 residues. Here the CDR3 DNA reads TGTGCCATCAGTGAGCCCAGGGGCCCCGGGACTGAAGCTTTCTTT. Translating it yields CAISEPRGPGTEAFF.

This rearrangement joins TRBV6-1 to TRBJ1-1, with TRBD1 matching 9 bases. The CDR3 spans 13 residues. Germline lookup yields CDR1 MNHNS and CDR2 SASEGT. Trimming took 7 bases from V and 3 from J; bases not matched to a gene: 3. The CDR3 DNA reads TGTGCCAGCATGGACAGGGGAGACACTGAAGCTTTCTTT. This gives the protein CASMDRGDTEAFF.

This clonotype has just one count. This sequence joins TRBV5-1 and TRBJ1-6; 10 bases match TRBD1. The CDR3 length is 15 residues. Germline CDR1 is SGHRS and CDR2 is YFSETQ. J lost 8 bases, V lost 4 bases, and 6 bases had no gene match. CDR3 coding DNA: TGCGCCAGCAGCATCGGACAGGGGGTATATTCACCCCTCCACTTT. Translation gives CASSIGQGVYSPLHF.

Here the CDR3 reads CASSSQGSGSPLHF. The CDR3 bases are TGTGCCAGCAGCTCCCAGGGATCTGGGTCACCCCTCCACTTT. The rearrangement links TRBV7-2 to TRBJ1-6; possibly TRBD1 for D (5 bases). From germline, CDR1 is SGHTA and CDR2 FQGNSA. The ends were cut back, 4 bases at V and 10 bases at J, with 14 bases in the middle. The CDR3 length is 14 residues.

CDR3 sequence reads: CSARRLANTDTQYF. DNA of the CDR3: TGCAGTGCTAGGAGACTAGCGAACACAGATACGCAGTATTTT. This rearrangement joins TRBV20-1 to TRBJ2-3, with 8 bases identical to TRBD2. The CDR3 has 14 residues. V shed 3 bases, J shed 2 bases, and the junction held 4 bases outside the gene matches. Germline assignment: CDR1 DFQATT and CDR2 SNEGSKA (reference sequence).

The chain links TRBV20-1 to TRBJ2-1; 7 bases map to TRBD2. CDR1 and CDR2 (germline): DFQATT, SNEGSKA (reference sequence). V lost 5 bases to trimming and J lost 0 bases; unmatched junction nucleotides: 4. This CDR3 region has 14 residues. For the CDR3, the DNA is TGCAGTGCTGCACCGGGGGGCTCCTACAATGAGCAGTTCTTC. It is translated as CSAAPGGSYNEQFF.

V usage is TRBV3-1 and J usage is TRBJ1-1, with D tentatively TRBD1 (5 bases). This CDR3 is built from 14 residues. Trimming took 4 bases from V and 5 from J, leaving 14 bases between them. Germline-derived CDR1 and CDR2 are LGHDT and YNNKEL (reference sequence). The CDR3 DNA reads as TGTGCCAGCAGCCTCACCTCGGGGGGGACTGAAGCTTTCTTT. Translating gives CASSLTSGGTEAFF.

The chain uses TRBV27 and TRBJ2-2; TRBD1 is a possible D gene (6 bases). Germline assignment: CDR1 MNHEY and CDR2 SMNVEV (reference sequence). V was shortened by 4 bases and J by 4 bases, with 16 bases between the two germline ends. The CDR3 is 16 residues long. The chain's CDR3 is CASSYTGTLGTGELFF. CDR3 DNA sequence: TGTGCCAGCAGTTATACCGGGACATTGGGCACCGGGGAGCTGTTTTTT.